The text below deals with one TCR beta chain. These data are taken from a study of blood T cell repertoires in COVID-19. As for the study in general: Collection of acute and convalescent COVID-19 samples took place in the United States, Italy and Spain.

From germline, CDR1 is SGHDN and CDR2 FVKESK. J gave up 7 bases and V 4 bases, and 4 bases lay outside the gene matches. CDR3 length: 14 residues. Generated by immunoSEQ multiplex PCR, the TCRdb table keeps only in-frame clones and is missing some. Seen here are roughly 280,000 clones, around 93% observed once, and the top ten hold roughly 2.8%. What was sequenced was PBMCs or T cells enriched from blood (not recorded which). This clonotype was obtained from a man aged 35 to 55 who had been exposed to COVID-19. This chain uses TRBV14 with TRBJ1-6; 7 nucleotides agree with TRBD1. CDR3 coding DNA: TGTGCCAGCAGCCTCGGGACAGTAAATTCACCCCTCCACTTT. This translates into CASSLGTVNSPLHF.